This is a list of T cell receptor beta chains from one sample in a study of cytomegalovirus exposure and HLA in healthy donors. Only in-frame clones appear in the TCRdb table, and some are missing; sequencing was by immunoSEQ multiplex PCR. The sample includes about 52,000 clones. Material for sequencing was PBMCs. These receptor sequences come from a woman aged 45-65 years in good health and CMV-seropositive. The CDR3 runs from the conserved cysteine through the conserved F or W. Each record gives: CDR3 protein, V gene, D gene. The D gene is left open where the match is weak.

CDR3aa: CASSLSPQLNEKLFF
v_gene: TRBV5-1
d_gene: .

CDR3aa: CASQDNYGYTF
v_gene: TRBV28
d_gene: .

CDR3aa: CASRRLAGERSSYEQYF
v_gene: TRBV27
d_gene: TRBD2

CDR3aa: CAWSSAPNRPEAFF
v_gene: TRBV30
d_gene: .

CDR3aa: CASSQEEGEQNPYEQYF
v_gene: TRBV4-2
d_gene: .

CDR3aa: CAWSVGGAPYNSPLHF
v_gene: TRBV30
d_gene: .

CDR3aa: CASSATSAADTQYF
v_gene: TRBV9
d_gene: TRBD2

CDR3aa: CASSFGPTGDEQFF
v_gene: TRBV5-6
d_gene: .

CDR3aa: CAWSASEKLFF
v_gene: TRBV30
d_gene: .

CDR3aa: CSVSQGRVTEAFF
v_gene: TRBV29-1
d_gene: .

CDR3aa: CAWSGDLREKLFF
v_gene: TRBV30
d_gene: .

CDR3aa: CSVEIQPGEKLFF
v_gene: TRBV29-1
d_gene: .

CDR3aa: CASSIRTVDQPQHF
v_gene: TRBV19
d_gene: .

CDR3aa: CASSPRQGETQYF
v_gene: TRBV18
d_gene: TRBD1

CDR3aa: CASSPRESYEQYF
v_gene: TRBV6-6
d_gene: .

CDR3aa: CASSLALAGSYEQYF
v_gene: TRBV7-6
d_gene: TRBD2

CDR3aa: CASSLISGGGLAYEQYF
v_gene: TRBV11-2
d_gene: TRBD2

CDR3aa: CASSYQGSTDTQYF
v_gene: TRBV5-1
d_gene: .

CDR3aa: CASSLAGTKNIQYF
v_gene: TRBV7-9
d_gene: .

CDR3aa: CASSPPGQGNQPQHF
v_gene: TRBV18
d_gene: TRBD1

CDR3aa: CASSYEWGGAGELFF
v_gene: TRBV6-5
d_gene: .

CDR3aa: CASKKGAGNTGELFF
v_gene: TRBV5-1
d_gene: TRBD1

CDR3aa: CASSPGTGRSRLVDGYTF
v_gene: TRBV5-4
d_gene: TRBD1

CDR3aa: CASRGGTSGSREQFF
v_gene: TRBV28
d_gene: TRBD2

CDR3aa: CASRRQPGELFF
v_gene: TRBV27
d_gene: .

CDR3aa: CAWSVGTGGYGYTF
v_gene: TRBV30
d_gene: TRBD1

CDR3aa: CASSEEGRMGHQQFF
v_gene: TRBV6-1
d_gene: .